The clone carrying this T cell receptor (beta chain) was detected many times. The CDR3 is 16 residues long. V gave up 4 bases and J gave up 2 bases, with 15 bases separating them. TCRbeta library preparation incorporated unique molecular identifiers. MiXCR, applied by TCRdb to the PCR reads, yields one record per CDR3 protein. Here the sample spans fewer than 550,000 distinct CDR3 sequences, around 10% being singletons. This sample was taken from a study of T-cell reconstitution after alpha-beta-depleted transplantation in children. The sequence was obtained from a female patient between 2 and 10 years old who had a stem cell transplant for aplastic anemia, so the T cells may come from the graft donor. The chain has TRBV12-3 or TRBV12-4 and TRBJ2-1, with a weak D call TRBD2 (6 bases). The sample was PBMCs, mostly from graft donor cells, taken 180 days after TCRalphabeta/CD19-depleted stem cell transplant. The CDR3 bases are TGTGCCAGCAGTTACCTCGGGGACTCCCCCTACAATGAGCAGTTCTTC. It is translated as CASSYLGDSPYNEQFF.